The clone carrying this TCR beta chain was detected only a few times. cDNA prepared by RNA extraction and subsequent reverse transcription served as the template for sequencing. Using immunoSEQ multiplex PCR, the repertoire was profiled, and TCRdb retains in-frame clones only, with some absent. In the table there are about 130,000 clones, almost 50% of which are singletons. The sample is drawn from a study of CD8+ T cells in alopecia areata. Across the whole study: Treated patients received oral tofacitinib, 5 to 10 mg twice daily.

The V gene lost 5 bases and the J gene lost 4 bases, with 8 bases spanning the gap. This CDR3 has 12 amino acids. Germline lookup yields CDR1 SGHAT and CDR2 FQNNGV. The genes are TRBV11-2 and TRBJ2-5; D gene uncertain. Sequenced here: CD8+ T cells sorted from blood, sampled at week 0. This clonotype originated in a human donor with alopecia areata. CDR3 DNA sequence: TGTGCCAGCAGCCCTATGGGAGAGACCCAGTACTTC. Encoded protein: CASSPMGETQYF.